This TCR beta chain was recovered during a study of control samples from healthy donors and cancer patients. This clone appeared a single time. V was cut by 5 bases and J by 2 bases, with 8 bases left in between. The CDR3 is 13 amino acids. Germline CDR1 SGHTA, CDR2 FQGNSA. The data were produced by immunoSEQ multiplex PCR, yet TCRdb's version contains in-frame clones alone and is incomplete. The sample has 90,000 to 150,000 clones, more than 70% seen once. The chain combines TRBV7-2 with TRBJ2-3, with D tentatively TRBD2 (5 bases). The sequencing input was blood. The receptor's source is a man aged 40-49 years in good health. The CDR3 DNA reads as TGTGCCAGCAGCCGGCTAGCCACAGATACGCAGTATTTT. This translates into CASSRLATDTQYF. The full variable domain, in which reference TRBV7-2 and TRBJ2-3 provide the parts outside the CDR3, is GAGVSQSPSNKVTEKGKDVELRCDPISGHTALYWYRQSLGQGLEFLIYFQGNSAPDKSGLPSDRFSAERTGGSVSTLTIQRTQQEDSAVYLCASSRLATDTQYFGPGTRLTVL.